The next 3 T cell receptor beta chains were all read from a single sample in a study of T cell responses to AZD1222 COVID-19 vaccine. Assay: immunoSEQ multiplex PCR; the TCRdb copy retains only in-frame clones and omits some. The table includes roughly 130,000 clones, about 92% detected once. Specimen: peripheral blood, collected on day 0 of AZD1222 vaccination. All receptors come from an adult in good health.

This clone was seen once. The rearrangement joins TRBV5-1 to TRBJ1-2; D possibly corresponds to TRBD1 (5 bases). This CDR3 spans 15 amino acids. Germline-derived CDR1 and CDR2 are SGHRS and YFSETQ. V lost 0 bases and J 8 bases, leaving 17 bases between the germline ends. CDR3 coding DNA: TGCGCCAGCAGCTTGGATACGGGACCCGGCCGGGGCTACACCTTC. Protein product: CASSLDTGPGRGYTF. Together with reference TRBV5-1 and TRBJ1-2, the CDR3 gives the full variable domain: KAGVTQTPRYLIKTRGQQVTLSCSPISGHRSVSWYQQTPGQGLQFLFEYFSETQRNKGNFPGRFSGRQFSNSRSEMNVSTLELGDSALYLCASSLDTGPGRGYTFGSGTRLTVV.

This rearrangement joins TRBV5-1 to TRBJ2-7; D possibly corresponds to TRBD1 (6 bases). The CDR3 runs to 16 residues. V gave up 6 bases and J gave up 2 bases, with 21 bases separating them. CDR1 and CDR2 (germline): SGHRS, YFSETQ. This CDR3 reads CASTPQPGTWAYEQYF. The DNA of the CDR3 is TGCGCCAGCACCCCACAGCCCGGGACATGGGCCTACGAGCAGTACTTC.

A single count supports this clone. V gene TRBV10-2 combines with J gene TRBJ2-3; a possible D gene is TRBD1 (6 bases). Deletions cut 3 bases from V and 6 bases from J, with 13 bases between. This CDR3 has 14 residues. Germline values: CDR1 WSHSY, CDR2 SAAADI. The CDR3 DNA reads TGCGCCAGCAGTGATCCAGGGGCGGCGGATACGCAGTATTTT. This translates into CASSDPGAADTQYF.